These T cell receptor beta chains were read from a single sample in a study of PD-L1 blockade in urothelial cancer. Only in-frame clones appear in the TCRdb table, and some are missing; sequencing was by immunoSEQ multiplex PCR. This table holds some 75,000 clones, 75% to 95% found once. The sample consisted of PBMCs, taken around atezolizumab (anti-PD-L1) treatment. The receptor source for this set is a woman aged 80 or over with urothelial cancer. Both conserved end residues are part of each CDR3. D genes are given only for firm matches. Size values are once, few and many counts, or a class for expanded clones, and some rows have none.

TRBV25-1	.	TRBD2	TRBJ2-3	TGTGCCAGCAGTGTGAGTAGCGGGGGGAGGACAGATACGCAGTATTTT	CASSVSSGGRTDTQYF
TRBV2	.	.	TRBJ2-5	TGTGCCAGCAGGAAAATCTCGGGTCCGGAGACCCAGTACTTC	CASRKISGPETQYF
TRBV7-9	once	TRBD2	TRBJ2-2	TGTGCCAGCACCATGGGACTAGCGGGCGCCACCGGGGAGCTGTTTTTT	CASTMGLAGATGELFF
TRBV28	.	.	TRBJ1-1	TGTGCCAGCGGACAGCCGAACACTGAAGCTTTCTTT	CASGQPNTEAFF
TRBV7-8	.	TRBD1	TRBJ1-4	TGTGCCAGCAGCCCAAAGAGACAGGGAGCGAATGAAAAACTGTTTTTT	CASSPKRQGANEKLFF
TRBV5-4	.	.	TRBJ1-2	TGTGCCAGCAGCTCCCCCCCGGGCTATGGCTACACCTTC	CASSSPPGYGYTF
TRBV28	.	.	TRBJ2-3	TGTGCCAGCACAACGGGGGACTTAGCGAGGAATACGCAGTATTTT	CASTTGDLARNTQYF
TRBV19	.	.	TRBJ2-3	TGTGCCAGTACCCCCGCTCGGGCAGGGTACACAGATACGCAGTATTTT	CASTPARAGYTDTQYF
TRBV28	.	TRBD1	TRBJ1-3	TGTGCCAGCAGCTACCCCCCCGCACAGGGGGCATTGGGAAACACCATATATTTT	CASSYPPAQGALGNTIYF
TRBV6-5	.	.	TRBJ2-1	TGTGCCAGCAGTTACTCAGCCCTCAATGAGCAGTTCTTC	CASSYSALNEQFF
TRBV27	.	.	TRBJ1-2	TGTGCCAGCAGTGCATGGACAGCGGATAACTATGGCTACACCTTC	CASSAWTADNYGYTF
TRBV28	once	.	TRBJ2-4	TGTGCCAGCAGTCCCTTAGGACAGTCACTAGCCAAAAACATTCAGTACTTC	CASSPLGQSLAKNIQYF
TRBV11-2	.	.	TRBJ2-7	TGTGCCAGCAAGGGGCAGGGATCCTACGAGCAGTACTTC	CASKGQGSYEQYF
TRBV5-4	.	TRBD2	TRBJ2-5	TGTGCCAGCAGCTTGGGTGGGGACTACATAGAGACCCAGTACTTC	CASSLGGDYIETQYF
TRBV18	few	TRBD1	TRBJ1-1	TGTGCCAGCCAGGGGACAGTTGAAGCTTTCTTT	CASQGTVEAFF
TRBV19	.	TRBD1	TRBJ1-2	TGTGCCAGTAGTATGGACAGGGGGAAGTATGGCTACACCTTC	CASSMDRGKYGYTF
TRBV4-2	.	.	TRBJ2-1	TGTGCCAGCAGCCAAGAAGATGTGAGTGCCTCCTACAATGAGCAGTTCTTC	CASSQEDVSASYNEQFF
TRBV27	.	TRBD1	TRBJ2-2	TGTGCCAGCAGTTTTGGGACAGGAGGAACCGGGGAGCTGTTTTTT	CASSFGTGGTGELFF
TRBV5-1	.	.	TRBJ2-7	TGCGCCAGCAGCCCGCAGGGGGGAGGCTACGAGCAGTACTTC	CASSPQGGGYEQYF
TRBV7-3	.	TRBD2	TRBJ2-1	TGTGCCAGCAGCCTCGGACTAGCGGGGTGGGATGAGCAGTTCTTC	CASSLGLAGWDEQFF
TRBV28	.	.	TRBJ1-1	TGTGCCAGCATTACCGGGACTGAAGCTTTCTTT	CASITGTEAFF
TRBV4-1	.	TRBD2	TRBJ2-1	TGCGCCAGCAGCCACCCGGGACTAGCCACCTACAATGAGCAGTTCTTC	CASSHPGLATYNEQFF
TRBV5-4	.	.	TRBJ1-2	TGTGCCAGCAGCTTAGAACAGGCTAACTATGGCTACACCTTC	CASSLEQANYGYTF
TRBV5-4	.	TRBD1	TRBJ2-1	TGTGCCAGCAGGGAGGACAGGGGCTCCGGCAATGAGCAGTTCTTC	CASREDRGSGNEQFF
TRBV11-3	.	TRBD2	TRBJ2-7	TGTGCCAGCAGCTCGGGCGGGAGCTACGAGCAGTACTTC	CASSSGGSYEQYF
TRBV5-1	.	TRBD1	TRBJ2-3	TGCGCCAGCAGGGCCGGGACAGGGTCCACAGATACGCAGTATTTT	CASRAGTGSTDTQYF
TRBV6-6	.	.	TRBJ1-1	TGTGCCAGCAGTCAGGGTTTGTGGACTGAAGCTTTCTTT	CASSQGLWTEAFF
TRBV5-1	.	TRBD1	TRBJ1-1	TGCGCCAGCAGCTTGGAAACAGGGGGCCGTAGTACTGAAGCTTTCTTT	CASSLETGGRSTEAFF
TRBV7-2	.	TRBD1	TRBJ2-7	TGTGCCAGCAGTTCGACAGGGCCCTACGAGCAGTACTTC	CASSSTGPYEQYF
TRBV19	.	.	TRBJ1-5	TGTGCCAGTAGTATGATAAGCCCGATCAATAGCAATCAGCCCCAGCATTTT	CASSMISPINSNQPQHF
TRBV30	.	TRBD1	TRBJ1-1	TGTGCCTGGAGTCCGAAGGGACAGGGGAACACTGAAGCTTTCTTT	CAWSPKGQGNTEAFF
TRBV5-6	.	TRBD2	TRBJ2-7	TGTGCCAGCACCCTTTTGACAGCGGGAGTAGGGGAGCAGTACTTC	CASTLLTAGVGEQYF
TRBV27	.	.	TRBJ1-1	TGTGCCAGCAGTCAAGCGAACACTGAAGCTTTCTTT	CASSQANTEAFF
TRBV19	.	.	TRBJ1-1	TGTGCCAGTAGGACAGTTTACACTGAAGCTTTCTTT	CASRTVYTEAFF
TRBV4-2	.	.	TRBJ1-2	TGTGCCAGCAGCCAAGAGCTACAGGGTTCGGGCGGCTACACCTTC	CASSQELQGSGGYTF